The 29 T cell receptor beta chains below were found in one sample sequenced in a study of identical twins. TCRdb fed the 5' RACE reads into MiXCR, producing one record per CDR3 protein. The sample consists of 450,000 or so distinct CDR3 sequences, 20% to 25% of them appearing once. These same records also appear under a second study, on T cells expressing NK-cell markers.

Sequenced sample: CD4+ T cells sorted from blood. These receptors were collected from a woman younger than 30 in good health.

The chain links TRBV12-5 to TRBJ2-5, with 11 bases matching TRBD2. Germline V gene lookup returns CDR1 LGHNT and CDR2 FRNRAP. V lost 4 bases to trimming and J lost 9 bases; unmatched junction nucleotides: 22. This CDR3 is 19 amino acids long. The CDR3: CASGWLTSGSKSGRRPQYF. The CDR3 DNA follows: TGTGCTAGTGGTTGGCTCACTAGCGGGAGTAAATCCGGGAGAAGGCCCCAGTACTTC.

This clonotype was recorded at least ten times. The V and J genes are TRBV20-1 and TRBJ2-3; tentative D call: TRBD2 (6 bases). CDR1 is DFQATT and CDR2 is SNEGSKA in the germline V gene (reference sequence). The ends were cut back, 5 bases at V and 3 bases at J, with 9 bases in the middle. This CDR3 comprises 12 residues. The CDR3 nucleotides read TGCAGTGCTGGGGGGAGGACAGATACGCAGTATTTT. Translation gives CSAGGRTDTQYF.

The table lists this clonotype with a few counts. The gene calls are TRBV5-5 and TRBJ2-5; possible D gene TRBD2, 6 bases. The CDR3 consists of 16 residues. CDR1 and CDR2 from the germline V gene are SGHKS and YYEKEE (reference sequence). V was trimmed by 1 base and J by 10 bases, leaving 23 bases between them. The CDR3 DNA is TGTGCCAGCAGCTTGAATTCAGTCGGTACGGGGGACGACCAGTACTTC. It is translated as CASSLNSVGTGDDQYF. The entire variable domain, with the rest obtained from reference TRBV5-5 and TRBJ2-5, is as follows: DAGVTQSPTHLIKTRGQQVTLRCSPISGHKSVSWYQQVLGQGPQFIFQYYEKEERGRGNFPDRFSARQFPNYSSELNVNALLLGDSALYLCASSLNSVGTGDDQYFGPGTRLLVL.

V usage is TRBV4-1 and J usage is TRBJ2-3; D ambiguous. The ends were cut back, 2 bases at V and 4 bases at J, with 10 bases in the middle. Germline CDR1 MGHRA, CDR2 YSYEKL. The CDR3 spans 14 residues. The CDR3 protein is CASSQLSSSDTQYF. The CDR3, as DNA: TGCGCCAGCAGCCAACTCTCCTCCTCAGATACGCAGTATTTT.

The CDR3 here is CSVGVGLAGGHEQFF. CDR3 DNA sequence: TGCAGCGTCGGCGTCGGACTAGCGGGAGGACATGAGCAGTTCTTC. The chain combines TRBV29-1 with TRBJ2-1, with 14 bases aligning to TRBD2. The germline gives CDR1 SQVTM, CDR2 ANQGSEA. The CDR3 is 15 amino acids. Trimming at V came to 6 bases and at J to 8 bases, leaving 9 bases not matched to a gene.

The CDR3: CASSPSPTGGVEAFF. In nucleotides, the CDR3 is TGTGCCAGCTCACCATCTCCAACAGGGGGTGTTGAAGCTTTCTTT. V is TRBV18 and J is TRBJ1-1; 8 bases are a match to TRBD1. V lost 2 bases, J lost 7 bases, and 9 bases stayed unmatched. CDR1 and CDR2 from the germline V gene are KGHSH and LQKENI. The length of the CDR3 is 15 residues.

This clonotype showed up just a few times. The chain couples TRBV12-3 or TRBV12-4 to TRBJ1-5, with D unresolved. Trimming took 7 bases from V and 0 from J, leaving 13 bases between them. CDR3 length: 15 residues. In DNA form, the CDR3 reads TGTGCCAGCATCCTTTCATGGGGTAGCAATCAGCCCCAGCATTTT. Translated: CASILSWGSNQPQHF.

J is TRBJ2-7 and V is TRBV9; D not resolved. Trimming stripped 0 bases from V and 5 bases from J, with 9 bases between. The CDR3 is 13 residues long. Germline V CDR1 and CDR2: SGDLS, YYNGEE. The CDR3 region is CASSVGGVHEQYF. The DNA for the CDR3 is TGTGCCAGCAGCGTAGGTGGGGTCCACGAGCAGTACTTC.

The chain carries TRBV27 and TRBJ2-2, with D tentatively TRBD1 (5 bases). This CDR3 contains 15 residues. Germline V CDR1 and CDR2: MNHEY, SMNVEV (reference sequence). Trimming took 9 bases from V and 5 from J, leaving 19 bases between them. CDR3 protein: CASSPGLWNTGELFF. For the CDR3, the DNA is TGTGCCAGTTCCCCAGGGTTGTGGAATACCGGGGAGCTGTTTTTT.

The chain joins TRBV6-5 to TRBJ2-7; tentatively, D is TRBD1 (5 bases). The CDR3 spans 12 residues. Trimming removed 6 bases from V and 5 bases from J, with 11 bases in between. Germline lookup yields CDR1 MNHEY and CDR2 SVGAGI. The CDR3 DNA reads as TGTGCCAGCAGCCAGACAGCCCACGAGCAGTACTTC. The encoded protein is CASSQTAHEQYF.

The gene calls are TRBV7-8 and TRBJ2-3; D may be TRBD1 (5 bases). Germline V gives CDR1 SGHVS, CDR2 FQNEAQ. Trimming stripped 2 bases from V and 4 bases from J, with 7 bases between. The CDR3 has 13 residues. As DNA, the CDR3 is TGTGCCAGCAGCTTACAGGGATCAGATACGCAGTATTTT. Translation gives CASSLQGSDTQYF.

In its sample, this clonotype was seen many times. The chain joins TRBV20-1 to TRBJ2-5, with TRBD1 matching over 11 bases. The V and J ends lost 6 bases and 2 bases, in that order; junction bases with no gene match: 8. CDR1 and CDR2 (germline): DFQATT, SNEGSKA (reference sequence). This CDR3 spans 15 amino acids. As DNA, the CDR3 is TGCAGTGCCCAGGGACAGGGGGGGGGGCAAGAGACCCAGTACTTC. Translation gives CSAQGQGGGQETQYF.

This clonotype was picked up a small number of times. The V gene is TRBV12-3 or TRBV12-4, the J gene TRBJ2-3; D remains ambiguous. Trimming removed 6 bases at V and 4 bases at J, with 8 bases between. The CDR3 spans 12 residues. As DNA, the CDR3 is TGTGCCAGCAGCCGCCGCCCAGATACGCAGTATTTT. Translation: CASSRRPDTQYF.

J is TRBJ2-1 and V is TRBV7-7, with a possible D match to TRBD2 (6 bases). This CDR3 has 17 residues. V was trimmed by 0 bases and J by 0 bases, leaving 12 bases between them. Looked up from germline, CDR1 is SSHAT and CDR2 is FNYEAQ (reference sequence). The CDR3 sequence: CASSLASGSSSYNEQFF. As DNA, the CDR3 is TGTGCCAGCAGCTTAGCTAGCGGTTCAAGCTCCTACAATGAGCAGTTCTTC.

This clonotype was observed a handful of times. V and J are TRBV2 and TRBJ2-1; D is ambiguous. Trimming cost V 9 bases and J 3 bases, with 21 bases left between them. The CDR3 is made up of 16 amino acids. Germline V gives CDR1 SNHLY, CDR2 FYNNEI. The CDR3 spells CASPTDRGVNYNEQFF. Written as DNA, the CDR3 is TGTGCCAGTCCTACCGACCGTGGGGTGAACTACAATGAGCAGTTCTTC.

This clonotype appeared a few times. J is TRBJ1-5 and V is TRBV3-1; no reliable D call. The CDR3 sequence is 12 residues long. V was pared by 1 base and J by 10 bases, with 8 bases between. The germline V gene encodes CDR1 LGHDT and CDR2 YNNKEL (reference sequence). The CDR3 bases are TGTGCCAGCAGCCAAGCGGGCTTCCCCCAGCATTTT. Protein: CASSQAGFPQHF.

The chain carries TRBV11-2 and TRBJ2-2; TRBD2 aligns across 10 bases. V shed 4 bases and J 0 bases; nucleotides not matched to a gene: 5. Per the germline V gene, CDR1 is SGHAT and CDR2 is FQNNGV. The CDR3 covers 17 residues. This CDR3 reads CASSSISGRTNTGELFF. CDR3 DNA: TGTGCCAGCAGCTCGATTAGCGGGAGGACGAACACCGGGGAGCTGTTTTTT. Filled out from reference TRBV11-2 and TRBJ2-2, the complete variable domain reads EAGVAQSPRYKIIEKRQSVAFWCNPISGHATLYWYQQILGQGPKLLIQFQNNGVVDDSQLPKDRFSAERLKGVDSTLKIQPAKLEDSAVYLCASSSISGRTNTGELFFGEGSRLTVL.

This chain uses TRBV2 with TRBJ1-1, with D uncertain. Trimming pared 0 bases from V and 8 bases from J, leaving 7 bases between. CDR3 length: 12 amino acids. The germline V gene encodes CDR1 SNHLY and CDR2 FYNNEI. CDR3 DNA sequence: TGTGCCAGCAGTGAAGCGGGGAGAGAAGCTTTCTTT. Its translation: CASSEAGREAFF.

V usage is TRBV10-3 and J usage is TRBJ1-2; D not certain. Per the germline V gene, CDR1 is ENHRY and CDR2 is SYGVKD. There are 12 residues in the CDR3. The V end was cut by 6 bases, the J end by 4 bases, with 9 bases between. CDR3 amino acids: CAISPGFYGYTF. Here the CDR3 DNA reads TGTGCCATCAGCCCAGGATTCTATGGCTACACCTTC.

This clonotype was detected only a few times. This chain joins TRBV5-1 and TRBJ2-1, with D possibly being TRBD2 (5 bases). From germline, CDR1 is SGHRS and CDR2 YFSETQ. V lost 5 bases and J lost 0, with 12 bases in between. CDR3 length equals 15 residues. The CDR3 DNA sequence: TGCGCCAGCAGTCCCCCTAGCCGCTCCTACAATGAGCAGTTCTTC. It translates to CASSPPSRSYNEQFF.

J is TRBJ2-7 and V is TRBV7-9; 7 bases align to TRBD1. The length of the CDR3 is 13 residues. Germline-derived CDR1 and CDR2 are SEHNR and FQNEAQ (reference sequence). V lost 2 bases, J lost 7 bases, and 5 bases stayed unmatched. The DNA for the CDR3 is TGTGCCAGCAGCTTACCCGACAGGGTTGAGCAGTACTTC. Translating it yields CASSLPDRVEQYF.

CDR3 region: CAISESNPAGGNTDTQYF. CDR3 DNA sequence: TGTGCCATCAGTGAGTCGAACCCAGCGGGGGGTAACACAGATACGCAGTATTTT. This chain links TRBV10-3 with TRBJ2-3; 9 positions match TRBD2. This CDR3 has 18 residues. From germline, CDR1 is ENHRY and CDR2 SYGVKD. V trimming: 0 bases; J trimming: 2 bases; junction bases outside the gene matches: 9.

This CDR3 is CASSFWDRAYEQYF. The CDR3 DNA follows: TGTGCCAGCAGTTTCTGGGACAGGGCCTACGAGCAGTACTTC. The chain employs TRBV12-3 or TRBV12-4 and TRBJ2-7, with 9 bases matching TRBD1. The CDR3 loop spans 14 amino acids. V lost 3 bases, J lost 2 bases, and 2 bases stayed unmatched.

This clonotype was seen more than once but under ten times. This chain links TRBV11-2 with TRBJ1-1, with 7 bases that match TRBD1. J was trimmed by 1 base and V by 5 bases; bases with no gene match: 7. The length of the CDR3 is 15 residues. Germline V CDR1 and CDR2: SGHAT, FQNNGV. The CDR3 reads CASSQRQGWNTEAFF. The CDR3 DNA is TGTGCCAGCAGCCAGCGACAGGGATGGAACACTGAAGCTTTCTTT.

CDR3 protein: CATDTGSRSTDTQYF. For the CDR3, the DNA is TGTGCCACAGACACCGGGTCCCGTAGCACAGATACGCAGTATTTT. V gene TRBV2 combines with J gene TRBJ2-3; no clear D. Germline loops: CDR1 SNHLY, CDR2 FYNNEI. CDR3 length equals 15 residues. Trimming stripped 10 bases from V and 0 bases from J, with 17 bases between. Using reference TRBV2 and TRBJ2-3 for the parts outside the CDR3, the full variable domain is EPEVTQTPSHQVTQMGQEVILRCVPISNHLYFYWYRQILGQKVEFLVSFYNNEISEKSEIFDDQFSVERPDGSNFTLKIRSTKLEDSAMYFCATDTGSRSTDTQYFGPGTRLTVL.

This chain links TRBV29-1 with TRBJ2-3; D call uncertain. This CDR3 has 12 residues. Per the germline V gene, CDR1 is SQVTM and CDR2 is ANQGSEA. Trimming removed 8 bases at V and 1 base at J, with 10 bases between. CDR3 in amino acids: CSPEVGTDTQYF. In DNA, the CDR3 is TGCAGCCCTGAGGTGGGCACAGATACGCAGTATTTT.

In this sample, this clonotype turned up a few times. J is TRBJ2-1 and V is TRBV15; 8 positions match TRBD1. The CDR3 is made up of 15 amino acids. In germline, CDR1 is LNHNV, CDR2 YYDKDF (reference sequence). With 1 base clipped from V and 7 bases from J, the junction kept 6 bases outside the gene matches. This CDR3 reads CATSRGGQGVNEQFF. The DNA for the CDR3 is TGTGCCACCAGCAGAGGCGGACAGGGTGTTAATGAGCAGTTCTTC.

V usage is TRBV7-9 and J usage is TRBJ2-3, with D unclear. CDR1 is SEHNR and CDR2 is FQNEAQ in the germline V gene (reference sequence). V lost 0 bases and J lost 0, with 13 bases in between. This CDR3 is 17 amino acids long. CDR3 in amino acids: CASSLAHSDSSTDTQYF. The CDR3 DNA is TGTGCCAGCAGCTTAGCGCACAGCGATTCTAGCACAGATACGCAGTATTTT.

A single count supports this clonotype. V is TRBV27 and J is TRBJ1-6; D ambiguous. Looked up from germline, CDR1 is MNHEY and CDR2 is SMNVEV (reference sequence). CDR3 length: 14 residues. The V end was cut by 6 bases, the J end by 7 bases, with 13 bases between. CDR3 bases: TGTGCCAGCAGCCTGGGTAGCGGGAATTCACCCCTCCACTTT. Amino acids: CASSLGSGNSPLHF.